Following are 2 T cell receptor beta chains from one sample sequenced in a study of T cell clonality in common variable immunodeficiency. Profiling relied on immunoSEQ multiplex PCR, and the TCRdb table lists in-frame clones only, not all of them. In total the sample includes about 23,000 clones, none of them seen once. General observations from the study: Common variable immunodeficiency TCR beta sequences reportedly had fewer deletions and N-nucleotide insertions.

These receptors' targets are unknown. Sequenced input: peripheral blood mononuclear cells. The receptors were gathered from a human donor with common variable immunodeficiency.

The sequenced part of the CDR3 DNA is TGTGCCAGCTCACCGGGACAGGATCAGCCC. Translation gives CASSPGQDQP. The whole CDR3 protein reads CASSPGQDQPQHF. The rearrangement joins TRBV18 to TRBJ1-5; 8 nucleotides match TRBD1. The read is 3 residues too short to cover the CDR3 end, so that end is filled in from the germline J gene. With V trimmed by 3 bases and J by 5 bases, 0 bases remained unmatched. CDR1 and CDR2 from the germline V gene are KGHSH and LQKENI. The CDR3 is made up of 13 amino acids.

This clone was counted ten times or more. The read halts 3 residues ahead of the CDR3 end, with the missing end drawn from the germline J gene. The chain combines TRBV19 with TRBJ2-1; TRBD2 matches 7 bases. Germline V CDR1 and CDR2: LNHDA, SQIVND (reference sequence). The CDR3 contains 14 residues. V trimming: 1 base; J trimming: 5 bases; junction bases outside the gene matches: 2. The covered CDR3 bases are TGTGCCAGTAGTATAGGCGGGAGTAACAATGAG. Protein: CASSIGGSNNE. The whole CDR3 sequence reads CASSIGGSNNEQFF.